This T cell receptor beta chain was sequenced during a study of T cell responses to AZD1222 COVID-19 vaccine. Points from the study as a whole: Distributed over spike, vaccine-associated CD4 TCRs predominated at 160-218 and 743-854.

Clones were read by immunoSEQ multiplex PCR, and TCRdb kept only the in-frame ones, dropping some. This table holds 130,000 to 150,000 clones, 85% to 95% found once. As for this clone: Its antigen remains unidentified.

The sample in question was peripheral blood, obtained after recovery from COVID-19. The sequence was collected from an adult who had recovered from COVID-19.

The CDR3 loop is CASSGQDAYGYTF. CDR3 sequence (DNA): TGTGCCAGCAGTGGACAGGACGCCTATGGCTACACCTTC. This rearrangement joins TRBV25-1 to TRBJ1-2, with D maybe TRBD1 (6 bases). The V end lost 4 bases, the J end lost 4 bases, and 10 bases lay between the germline ends. The CDR3 is 13 amino acids. From germline, CDR1 is MGHDK and CDR2 SYGVNS.